Below, 5 T cell receptor beta chains from the same sample are listed, as sequenced in a study of cytomegalovirus exposure and HLA in healthy donors. 13 Jbeta primers and 60 Vbeta primers were used for the PCR. Assay used: immunoSEQ multiplex PCR; TCRdb lists only in-frame clones, some missing. The table includes about 130,000 clones, over 70% detected once. The sequencing input was PBMCs. The receptors here all came from a woman between 40 and 55 years old in good health and CMV-seronegative.

On this clone: It is unclear where the CDR3 begins or ends on the DNA, so no DNA is shown, and the CDR3 is as TCRdb lists it. This sequence joins TRBV6-5 and TRBJ1-2. The germline V gene encodes CDR1 MNHEY and CDR2 SVGAGI. The CDR3 sequence runs 16 residues, both termini included. The CDR3 sequence is CASSSSRGRGRYGYTF.

This chain connects TRBV5-1 to TRBJ2-1; 8 bases are a match to TRBD2. CDR1 is SGHRS, CDR2 YFSETQ, per germline. Germline trimming cut 1 base from V and 4 bases from J; bases unmatched to any gene: 7. The CDR3 contains 16 residues. CDR3 amino acids: CASSLIPAGAYNEQFF. The CDR3 DNA is TGCGCCAGCAGCTTGATTCCAGCGGGAGCTTACAATGAGCAGTTCTTC.

The V call is TRBV5-4, the J call TRBJ2-1, with D possibly TRBD2 on 5 matching bases. Trimming left V 0 bases short and J 0 bases short, with 16 bases between. This CDR3 region has 18 residues. Germline V gives CDR1 SGHNT, CDR2 YYREEE (reference sequence). CDR3 protein: CASSLGGPSGFSYNEQFF. The CDR3 DNA reads TGTGCCAGCAGCTTGGGCGGACCCTCGGGGTTCTCCTACAATGAGCAGTTCTTC. Full variable domain (remainder filled in from reference TRBV5-4 and TRBJ2-1): ETGVTQSPTHLIKTRGQQVTLRCSSQSGHNTVSWYQQALGQGPQFIFQYYREEENGRGNFPPRFSGLQFPNYSSELNVNALELDDSALYLCASSLGGPSGFSYNEQFFGPGTRLTVL.

The rearrangement joins TRBV28 to TRBJ2-3, with 7 positions matching TRBD2. The germline gives CDR1 MDHEN, CDR2 SYDVKM. J gave up 8 bases and V 8 bases, and 13 bases lay outside the gene matches. The CDR3 runs to 14 residues. For the CDR3, the DNA is TGTGCCAGCCTAAACGGGGGGTTTTTGGGTACGCAGTATTTT. It translates to CASLNGGFLGTQYF.

The gene calls are TRBV28 and TRBJ1-4; 8 positions match TRBD1. The CDR3 runs 16 residues. V trimming: 5 bases; J trimming: 7 bases; junction bases outside the gene matches: 12. Germline assignment: CDR1 MDHEN and CDR2 SYDVKM. The CDR3 reads CASSRELDRVGEKLFF. As DNA, the CDR3 is TGTGCCAGCAGTCGTGAACTGGACAGGGTCGGTGAAAAACTGTTTTTT.